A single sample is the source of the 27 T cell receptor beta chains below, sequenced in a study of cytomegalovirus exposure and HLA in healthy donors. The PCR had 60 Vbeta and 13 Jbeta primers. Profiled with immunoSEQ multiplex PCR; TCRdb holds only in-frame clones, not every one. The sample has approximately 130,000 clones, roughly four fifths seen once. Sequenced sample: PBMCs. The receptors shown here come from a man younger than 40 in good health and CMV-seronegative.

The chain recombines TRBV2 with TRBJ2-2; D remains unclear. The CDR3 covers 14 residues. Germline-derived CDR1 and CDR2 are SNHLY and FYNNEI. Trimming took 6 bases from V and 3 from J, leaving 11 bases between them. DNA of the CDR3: TGTGCCAGCAGCTTGAGGCCTGACACCGGGGAGCTGTTTTTT. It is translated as CASSLRPDTGELFF.

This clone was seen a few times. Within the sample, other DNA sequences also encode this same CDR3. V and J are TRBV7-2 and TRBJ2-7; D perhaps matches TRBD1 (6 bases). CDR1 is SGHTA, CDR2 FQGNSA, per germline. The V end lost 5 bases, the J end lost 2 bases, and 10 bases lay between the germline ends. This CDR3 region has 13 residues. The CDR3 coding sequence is TGTGCCAGCAGCCTCGGGACACCCTACGAGCAGTACTTC. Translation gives CASSLGTPYEQYF.

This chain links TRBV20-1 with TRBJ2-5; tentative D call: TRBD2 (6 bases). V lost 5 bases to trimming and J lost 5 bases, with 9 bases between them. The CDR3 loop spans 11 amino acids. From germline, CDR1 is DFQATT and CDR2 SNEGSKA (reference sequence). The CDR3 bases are TGCAGTGCTGGGGGGATGGAGACCCAGTACTTC. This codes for CSAGGMETQYF.

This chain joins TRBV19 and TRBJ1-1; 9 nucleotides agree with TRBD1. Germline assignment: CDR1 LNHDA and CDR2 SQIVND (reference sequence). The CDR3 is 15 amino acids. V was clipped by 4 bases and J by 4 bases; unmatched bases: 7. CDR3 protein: CASSNPRDRVTEAFF. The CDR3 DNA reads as TGTGCCAGTAGTAATCCCCGGGACAGGGTCACTGAAGCTTTCTTT.

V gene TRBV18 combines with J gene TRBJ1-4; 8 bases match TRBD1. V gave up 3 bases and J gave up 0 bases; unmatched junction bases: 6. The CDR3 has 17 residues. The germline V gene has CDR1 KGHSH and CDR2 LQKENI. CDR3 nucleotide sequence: TGTGCCAGCTCACCTGGACAGGGAATGGCAACTAATGAAAAACTGTTTTTT. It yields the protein CASSPGQGMATNEKLFF.

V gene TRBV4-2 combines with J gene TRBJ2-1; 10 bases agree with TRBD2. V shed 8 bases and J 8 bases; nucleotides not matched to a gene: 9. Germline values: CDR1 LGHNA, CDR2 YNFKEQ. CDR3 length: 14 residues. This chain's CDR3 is CASSIGTSDDEQFF. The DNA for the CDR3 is TGTGCCAGCTCAATCGGGACTAGCGATGATGAGCAGTTCTTC.

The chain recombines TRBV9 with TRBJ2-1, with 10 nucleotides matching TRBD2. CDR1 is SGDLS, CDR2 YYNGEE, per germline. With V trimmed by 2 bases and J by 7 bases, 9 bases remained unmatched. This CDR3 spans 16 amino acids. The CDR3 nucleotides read TGTGCCAGCAGCGTCGATGGGGCTAGCGGGGGAAATGAGCAGTTCTTC. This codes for CASSVDGASGGNEQFF.

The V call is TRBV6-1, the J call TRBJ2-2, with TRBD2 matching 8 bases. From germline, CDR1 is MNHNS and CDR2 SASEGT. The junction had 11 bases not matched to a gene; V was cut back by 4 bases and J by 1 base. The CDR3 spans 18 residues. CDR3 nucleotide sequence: TGTGCCAGCAGTGTTGTCGGGAGGGATGGAAGGAACACCGGGGAGCTGTTTTTT. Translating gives CASSVVGRDGRNTGELFF.

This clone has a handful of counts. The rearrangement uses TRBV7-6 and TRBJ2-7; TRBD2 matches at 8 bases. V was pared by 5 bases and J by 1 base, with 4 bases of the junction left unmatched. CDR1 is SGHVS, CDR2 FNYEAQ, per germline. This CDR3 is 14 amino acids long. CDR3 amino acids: CASSPGGGSYEQYF. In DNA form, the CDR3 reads TGTGCCAGCAGCCCCGGGGGGGGATCCTACGAGCAGTACTTC.

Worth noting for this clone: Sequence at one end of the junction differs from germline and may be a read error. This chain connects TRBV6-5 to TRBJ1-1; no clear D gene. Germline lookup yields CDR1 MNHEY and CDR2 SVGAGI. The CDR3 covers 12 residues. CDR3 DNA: TGTGCCAGTAGACCCCCTAGTTCCGAAGCTTTATTT. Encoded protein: CASRPPSSEALF.

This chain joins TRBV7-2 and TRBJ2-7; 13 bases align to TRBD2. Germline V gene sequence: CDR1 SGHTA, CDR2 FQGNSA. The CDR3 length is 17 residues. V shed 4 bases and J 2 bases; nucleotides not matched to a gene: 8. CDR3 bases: TGTGCCAGCAGCTCCGCCGGACTAGCGGGGGATCCCTACGAGCAGTACTTC. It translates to CASSSAGLAGDPYEQYF.

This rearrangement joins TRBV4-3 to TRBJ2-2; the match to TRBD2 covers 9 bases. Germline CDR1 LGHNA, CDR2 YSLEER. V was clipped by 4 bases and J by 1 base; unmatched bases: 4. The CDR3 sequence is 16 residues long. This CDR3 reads CASSPPAGGNTGELFF. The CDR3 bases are TGCGCCAGCAGCCCCCCAGCGGGAGGGAACACCGGGGAGCTGTTTTTT.

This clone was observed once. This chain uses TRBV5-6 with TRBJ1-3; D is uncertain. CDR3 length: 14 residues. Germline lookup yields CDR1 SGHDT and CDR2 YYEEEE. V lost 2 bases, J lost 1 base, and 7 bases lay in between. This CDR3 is CASSFIGSGNTIYF. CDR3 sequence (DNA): TGTGCCAGCAGCTTCATCGGTTCTGGAAACACCATATATTTT.

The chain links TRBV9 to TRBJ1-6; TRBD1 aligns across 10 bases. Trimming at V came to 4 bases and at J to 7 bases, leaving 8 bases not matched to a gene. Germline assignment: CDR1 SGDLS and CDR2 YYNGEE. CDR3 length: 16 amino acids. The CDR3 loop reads CASSPRMDRGNSPLHF. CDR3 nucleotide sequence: TGTGCCAGCAGCCCCAGGATGGACAGGGGGAATTCACCCCTCCACTTT.

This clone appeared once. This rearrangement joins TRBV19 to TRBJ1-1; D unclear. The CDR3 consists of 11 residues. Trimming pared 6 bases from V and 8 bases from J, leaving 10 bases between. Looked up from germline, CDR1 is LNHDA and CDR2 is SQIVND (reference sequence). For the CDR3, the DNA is TGTGCCAGTAGCGTGACAAACGAAGCTTTCTTT. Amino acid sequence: CASSVTNEAFF.

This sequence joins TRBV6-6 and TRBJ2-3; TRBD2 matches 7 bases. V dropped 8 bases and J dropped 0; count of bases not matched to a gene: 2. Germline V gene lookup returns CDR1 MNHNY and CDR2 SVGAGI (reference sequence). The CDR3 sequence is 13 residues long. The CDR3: CASSSGSTDTQYF. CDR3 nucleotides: TGTGCCAGCTCTAGCGGCAGCACAGATACGCAGTATTTT.

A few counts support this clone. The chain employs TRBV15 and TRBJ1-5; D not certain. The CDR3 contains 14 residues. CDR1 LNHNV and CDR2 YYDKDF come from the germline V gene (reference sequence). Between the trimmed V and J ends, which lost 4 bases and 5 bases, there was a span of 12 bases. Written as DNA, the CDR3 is TGTGCCACCAGCAAAGGCGGTCCAGATCAGCCCCAGCATTTT. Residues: CATSKGGPDQPQHF.

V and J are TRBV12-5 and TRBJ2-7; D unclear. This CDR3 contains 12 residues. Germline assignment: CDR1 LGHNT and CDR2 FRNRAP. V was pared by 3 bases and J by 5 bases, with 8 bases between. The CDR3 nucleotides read TGTGCTAGTGGTTTTACTCTGGACGAGCAGTACTTC. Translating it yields CASGFTLDEQYF.

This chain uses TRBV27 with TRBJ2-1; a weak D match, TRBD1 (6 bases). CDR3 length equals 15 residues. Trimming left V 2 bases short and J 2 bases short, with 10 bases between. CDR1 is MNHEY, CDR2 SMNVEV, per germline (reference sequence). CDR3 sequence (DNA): TGTGCCAGCAGTTTAGGGGGCAGAACCTACAATGAGCAGTTCTTC. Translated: CASSLGGRTYNEQFF.

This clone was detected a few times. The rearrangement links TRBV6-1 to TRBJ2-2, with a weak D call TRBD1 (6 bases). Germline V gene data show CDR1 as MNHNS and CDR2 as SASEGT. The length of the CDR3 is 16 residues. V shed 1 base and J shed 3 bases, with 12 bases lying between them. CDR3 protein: CASSEVGARDTGELFF. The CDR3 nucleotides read TGTGCCAGCAGTGAAGTGGGGGCAAGGGACACCGGGGAGCTGTTTTTT.

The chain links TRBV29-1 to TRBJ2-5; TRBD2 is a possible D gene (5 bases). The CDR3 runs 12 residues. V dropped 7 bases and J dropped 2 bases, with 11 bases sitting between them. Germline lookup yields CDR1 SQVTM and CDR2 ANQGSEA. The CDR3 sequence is CSAIGLQETQYF. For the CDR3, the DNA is TGCAGCGCGATCGGACTTCAAGAGACCCAGTACTTC.

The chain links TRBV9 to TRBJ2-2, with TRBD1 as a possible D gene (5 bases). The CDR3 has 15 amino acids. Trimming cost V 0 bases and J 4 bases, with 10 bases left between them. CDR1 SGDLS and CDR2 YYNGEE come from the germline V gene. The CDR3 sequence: CASSVALRGTGELFF. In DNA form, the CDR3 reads TGTGCCAGCAGCGTAGCGTTAAGGGGCACCGGGGAGCTGTTTTTT. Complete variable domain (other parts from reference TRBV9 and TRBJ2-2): DSGVTQTPKHLITATGQRVTLRCSPRSGDLSVYWYQQSLDQGLQFLIQYYNGEERAKGNILERFSAQQFPDLHSELNLSSLELGDSALYFCASSVALRGTGELFFGEGSRLTVL.

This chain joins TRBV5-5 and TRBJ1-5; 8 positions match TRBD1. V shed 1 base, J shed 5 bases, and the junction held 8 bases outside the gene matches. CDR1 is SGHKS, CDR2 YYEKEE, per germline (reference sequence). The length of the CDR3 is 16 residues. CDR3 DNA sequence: TGTGCCAGCAGCTTGTGGTCAGGGGGCGGATATCAGCCCCAGCATTTT. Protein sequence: CASSLWSGGGYQPQHF. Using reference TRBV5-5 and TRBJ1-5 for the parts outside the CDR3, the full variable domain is DAGVTQSPTHLIKTRGQQVTLRCSPISGHKSVSWYQQVLGQGPQFIFQYYEKEERGRGNFPDRFSARQFPNYSSELNVNALLLGDSALYLCASSLWSGGGYQPQHFGDGTRLSIL.

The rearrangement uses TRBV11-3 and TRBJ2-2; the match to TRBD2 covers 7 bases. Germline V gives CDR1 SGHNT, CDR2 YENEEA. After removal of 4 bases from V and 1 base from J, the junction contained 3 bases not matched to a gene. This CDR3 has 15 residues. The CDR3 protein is CASSSKRGNTGELFF. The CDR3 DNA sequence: TGTGCCAGCAGCTCTAAGCGGGGGAACACCGGGGAGCTGTTTTTT.

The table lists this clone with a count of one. Here the CDR3 reads CASGKIRNEQFF. The CDR3 DNA reads as TGTGCCAGCGGCAAGATACGCAATGAGCAGTTCTTC. This chain links TRBV6-5 with TRBJ2-1; D is undetermined. Trimming took 8 bases from V and 6 from J, leaving 11 bases between them. CDR1 and CDR2 (germline): MNHEY, SVGAGI. This CDR3 is 12 amino acids long.

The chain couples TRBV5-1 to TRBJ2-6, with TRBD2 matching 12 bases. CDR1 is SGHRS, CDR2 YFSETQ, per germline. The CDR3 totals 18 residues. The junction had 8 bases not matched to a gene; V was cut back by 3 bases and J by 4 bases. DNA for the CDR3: TGCGCCAGCAGCTCCGGACTAGCGGGAATTTCCGGGGCCAACGTCCTGACTTTC. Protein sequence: CASSSGLAGISGANVLTF.

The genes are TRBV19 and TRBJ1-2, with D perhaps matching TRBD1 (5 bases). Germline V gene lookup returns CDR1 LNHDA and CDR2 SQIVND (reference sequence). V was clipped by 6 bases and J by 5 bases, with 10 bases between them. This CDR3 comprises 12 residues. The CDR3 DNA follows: TGTGCCAGTAGCATGACAGAATATGGCTACACCTTC. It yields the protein CASSMTEYGYTF.